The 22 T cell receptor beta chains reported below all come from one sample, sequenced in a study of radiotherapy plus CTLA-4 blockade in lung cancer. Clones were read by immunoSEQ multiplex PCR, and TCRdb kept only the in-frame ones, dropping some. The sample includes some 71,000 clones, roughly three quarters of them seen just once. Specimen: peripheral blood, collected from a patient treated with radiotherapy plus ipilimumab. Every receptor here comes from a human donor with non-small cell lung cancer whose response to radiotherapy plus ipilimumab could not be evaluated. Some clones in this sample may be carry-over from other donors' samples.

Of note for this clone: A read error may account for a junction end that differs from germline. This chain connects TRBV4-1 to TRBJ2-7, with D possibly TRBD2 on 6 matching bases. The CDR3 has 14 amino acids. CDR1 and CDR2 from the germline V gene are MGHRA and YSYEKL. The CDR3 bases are TGCGCCAGCAGCCAAGCGGACGCCTGGGGGGAGCAGTATTTC. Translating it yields CASSQADAWGEQYF.

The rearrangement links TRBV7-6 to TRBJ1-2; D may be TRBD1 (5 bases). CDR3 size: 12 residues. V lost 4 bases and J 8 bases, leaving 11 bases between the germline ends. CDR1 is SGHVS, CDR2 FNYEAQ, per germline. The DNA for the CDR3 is TGTGCCAGCAGCTCGACAGCGTACGGCTACACCTTC. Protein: CASSSTAYGYTF.

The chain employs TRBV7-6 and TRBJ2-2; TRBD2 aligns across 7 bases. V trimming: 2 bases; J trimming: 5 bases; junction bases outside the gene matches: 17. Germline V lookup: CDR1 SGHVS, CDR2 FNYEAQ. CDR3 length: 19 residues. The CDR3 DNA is TGTGCCAGCAGCTTACGCACCGCGGGGGTGTGGAGGAGTACCGGGGAGCTGTTTTTT. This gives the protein CASSLRTAGVWRSTGELFF.

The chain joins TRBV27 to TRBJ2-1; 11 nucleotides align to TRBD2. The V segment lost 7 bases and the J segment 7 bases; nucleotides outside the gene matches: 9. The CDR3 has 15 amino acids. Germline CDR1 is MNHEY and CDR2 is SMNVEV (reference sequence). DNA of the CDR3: TGTGCCAGCAACCTAGCGGGGGGCCCTCCGAATGAGCAGTTCTTC. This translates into CASNLAGGPPNEQFF.

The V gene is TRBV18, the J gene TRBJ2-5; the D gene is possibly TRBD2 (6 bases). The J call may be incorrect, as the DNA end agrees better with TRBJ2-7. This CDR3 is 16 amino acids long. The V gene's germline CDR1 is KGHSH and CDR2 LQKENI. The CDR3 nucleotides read TGTGCCAGCTCACCCTCCGTTGGGGGGAGCTCCTACGAGCAGTACTTC. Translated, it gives CASSPSVGGSSYEQYF.

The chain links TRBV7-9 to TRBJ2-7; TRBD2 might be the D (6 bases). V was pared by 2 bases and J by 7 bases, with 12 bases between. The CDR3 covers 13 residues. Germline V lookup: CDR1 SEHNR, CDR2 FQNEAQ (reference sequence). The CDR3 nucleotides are TGTGCCAGCAGCTTATACGGCAGCGGGGAGCAGTACTTC. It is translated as CASSLYGSGEQYF.

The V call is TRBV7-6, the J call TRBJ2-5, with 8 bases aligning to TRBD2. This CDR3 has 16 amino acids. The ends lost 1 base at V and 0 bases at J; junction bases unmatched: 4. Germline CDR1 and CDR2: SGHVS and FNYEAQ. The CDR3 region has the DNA TGTGCCAGCAGCTTAGGGCGGGGGGCGTACCAAGAGACCCAGTACTTC. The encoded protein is CASSLGRGAYQETQYF.

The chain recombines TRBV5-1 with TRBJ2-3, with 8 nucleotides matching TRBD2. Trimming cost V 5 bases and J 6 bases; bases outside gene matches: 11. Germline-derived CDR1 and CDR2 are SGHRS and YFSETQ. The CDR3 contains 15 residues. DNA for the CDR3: TGCGCCAGCAGGCCAGAACCGGGACTAGAGGATACGCAGTATTTT. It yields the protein CASRPEPGLEDTQYF.

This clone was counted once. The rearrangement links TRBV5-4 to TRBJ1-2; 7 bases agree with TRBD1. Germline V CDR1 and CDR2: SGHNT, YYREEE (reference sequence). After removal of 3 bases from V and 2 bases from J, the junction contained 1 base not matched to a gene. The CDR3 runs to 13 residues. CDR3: CASSSTGNYGYTF. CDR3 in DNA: TGTGCCAGCAGCTCGACAGGGAACTATGGCTACACCTTC.

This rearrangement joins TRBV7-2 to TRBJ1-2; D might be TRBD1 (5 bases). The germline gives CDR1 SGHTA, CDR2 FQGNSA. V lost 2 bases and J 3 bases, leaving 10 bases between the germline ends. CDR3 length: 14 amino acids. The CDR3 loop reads CASSLQGGDYGYTF. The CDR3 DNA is TGTGCCAGCAGCTTACAGGGAGGTGACTATGGCTACACCTTC.

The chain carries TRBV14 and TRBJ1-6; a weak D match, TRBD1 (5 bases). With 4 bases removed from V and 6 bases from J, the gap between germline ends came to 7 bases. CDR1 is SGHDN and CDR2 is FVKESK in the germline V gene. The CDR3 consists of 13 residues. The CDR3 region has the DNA TGTGCCAGCAGCCCCGGGGGTAATTCACCCCTCCACTTT. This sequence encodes CASSPGGNSPLHF.

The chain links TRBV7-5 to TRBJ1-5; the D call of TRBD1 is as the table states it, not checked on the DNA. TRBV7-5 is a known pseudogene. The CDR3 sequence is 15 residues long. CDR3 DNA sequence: TGTGCCAGAAGCTTAGCAGGCAGATGGAATCAGCCCCAGCATTTT. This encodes CARSLAGRWNQPQHF.

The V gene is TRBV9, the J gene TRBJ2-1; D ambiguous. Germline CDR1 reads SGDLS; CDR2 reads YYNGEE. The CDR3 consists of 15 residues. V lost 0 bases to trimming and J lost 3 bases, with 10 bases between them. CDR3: CASSVGHGYYNEQFF. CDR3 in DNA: TGTGCCAGCAGCGTAGGACACGGCTACTACAATGAGCAGTTCTTC.

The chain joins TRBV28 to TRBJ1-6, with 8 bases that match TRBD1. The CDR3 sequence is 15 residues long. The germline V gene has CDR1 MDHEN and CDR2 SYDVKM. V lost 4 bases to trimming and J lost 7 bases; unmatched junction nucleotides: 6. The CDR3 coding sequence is TGTGCCAGCAGTTCAGGACAGGGAGACAATTCACCCCTCCACTTT. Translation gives CASSSGQGDNSPLHF.

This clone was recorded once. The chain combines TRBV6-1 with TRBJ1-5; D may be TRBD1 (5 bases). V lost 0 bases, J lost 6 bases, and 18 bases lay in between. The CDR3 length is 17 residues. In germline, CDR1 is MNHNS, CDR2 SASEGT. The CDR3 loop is CASSEARMSRVGQPQHF. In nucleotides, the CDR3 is TGTGCCAGCAGTGAAGCGAGGATGAGCAGGGTCGGTCAGCCCCAGCATTTT.

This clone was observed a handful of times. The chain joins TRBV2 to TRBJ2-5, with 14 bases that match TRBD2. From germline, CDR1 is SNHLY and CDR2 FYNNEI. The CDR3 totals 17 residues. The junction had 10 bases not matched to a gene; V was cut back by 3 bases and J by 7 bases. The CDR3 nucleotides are TGTGCCAGCAGTGATGGGACTAGCGGGGGACCCTGGGGGACCCAGTACTTC. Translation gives CASSDGTSGGPWGTQYF.

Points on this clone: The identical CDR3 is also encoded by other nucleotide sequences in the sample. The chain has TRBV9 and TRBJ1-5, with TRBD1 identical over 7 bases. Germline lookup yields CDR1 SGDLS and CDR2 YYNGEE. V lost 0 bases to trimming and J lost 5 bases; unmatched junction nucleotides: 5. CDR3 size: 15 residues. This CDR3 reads CASSVGGGNDQPQHF. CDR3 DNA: TGTGCCAGCAGCGTAGGAGGGGGCAACGATCAGCCCCAGCATTTT. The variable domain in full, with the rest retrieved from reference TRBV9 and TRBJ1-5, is DSGVTQTPKHLITATGQRVTLRCSPRSGDLSVYWYQQSLDQGLQFLIQYYNGEERAKGNILERFSAQQFPDLHSELNLSSLELGDSALYFCASSVGGGNDQPQHFGDGTRLSIL.

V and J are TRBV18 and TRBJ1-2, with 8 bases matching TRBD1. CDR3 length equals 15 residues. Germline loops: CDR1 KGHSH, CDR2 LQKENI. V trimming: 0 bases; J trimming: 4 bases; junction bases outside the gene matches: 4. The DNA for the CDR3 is TGTGCCAGCTCACCACCGACAGGGGCGACCTATGGCTACACCTTC. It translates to CASSPPTGATYGYTF.

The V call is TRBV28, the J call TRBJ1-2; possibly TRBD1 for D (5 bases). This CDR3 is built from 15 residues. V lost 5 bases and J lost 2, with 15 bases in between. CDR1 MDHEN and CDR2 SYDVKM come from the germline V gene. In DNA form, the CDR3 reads TGTGCCAGCAGTCGGACCGGGACTACAAACTATGGCTACACCTTC. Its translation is CASSRTGTTNYGYTF.

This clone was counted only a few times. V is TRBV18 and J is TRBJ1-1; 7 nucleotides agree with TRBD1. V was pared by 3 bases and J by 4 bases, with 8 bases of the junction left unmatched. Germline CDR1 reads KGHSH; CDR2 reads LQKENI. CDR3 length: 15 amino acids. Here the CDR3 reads CASSPTGSGVTEAFF. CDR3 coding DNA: TGTGCCAGCTCACCGACAGGGTCCGGGGTCACTGAAGCTTTCTTT.

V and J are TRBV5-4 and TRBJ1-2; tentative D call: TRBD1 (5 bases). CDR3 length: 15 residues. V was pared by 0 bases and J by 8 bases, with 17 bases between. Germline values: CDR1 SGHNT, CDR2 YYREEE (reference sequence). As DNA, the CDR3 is TGTGCCAGCAGCTTGGTATTCGGGGGGATTGGGGGCTACACCTTC. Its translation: CASSLVFGGIGGYTF.

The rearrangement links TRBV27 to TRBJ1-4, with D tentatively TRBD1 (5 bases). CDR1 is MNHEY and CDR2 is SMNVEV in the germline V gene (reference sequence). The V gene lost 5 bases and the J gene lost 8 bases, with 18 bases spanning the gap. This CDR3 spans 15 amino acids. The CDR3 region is CASSRGFGVLEKLFF. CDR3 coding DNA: TGTGCCAGCAGTAGGGGTTTTGGGGTTTTGGAAAAACTGTTTTTT.